This passage covers 24 T cell receptor beta chains from one sample sequenced in a study of metastatic and nonmetastatic thyroid tumors. Thyroid surgery had not been preceded by any treatment in any patient. TCRdb re-analyzed the PCR reads through MiXCR. The sample has about 16,000 clones, 22% seen once; the top ten hold just over 20%. Sequenced input: adjacent normal tissue. The receptors come from a female donor with papillary thyroid cancer or a benign thyroid nodule (not recorded which). Some clones in this sample may be carry-over from other donors' samples.

This clone was observed many times. The V gene is TRBV6-6, the J gene TRBJ1-3; D is undetermined. The CDR3 sequence is 15 residues long. The V gene's germline CDR1 is MNHNY and CDR2 SVGAGI (reference sequence). Trimming took off 2 bases at V and 4 bases at J, with 12 bases between the two ends. The CDR3 bases are TGTGCCAGCAGTTACCGCGGCGGGGTCGGAAACACCATATATTTT. This translates into CASSYRGGVGNTIYF.

The V call is TRBV5-1, the J call TRBJ2-2, with 9 bases matching TRBD1. Germline loops: CDR1 SGHRS, CDR2 YFSETQ. The CDR3 has 17 amino acids. Trimming removed 6 bases from V and 0 bases from J; junction bases left unmatched: 9. In nucleotides, the CDR3 is TGCGCCAGCAAGCCCCCCGGGACAGGGTCGAACACCGGGGAGCTGTTTTTT. Residues: CASKPPGTGSNTGELFF. Supplemented by reference TRBV5-1 and TRBJ2-2, the full variable domain reads KAGVTQTPRYLIKTRGQQVTLSCSPISGHRSVSWYQQTPGQGLQFLFEYFSETQRNKGNFPGRFSGRQFSNSRSEMNVSTLELGDSALYLCASKPPGTGSNTGELFFGEGSRLTVL.

The chain couples TRBV6-2 or TRBV6-3 to TRBJ2-7; 7 bases are a match to TRBD2. CDR3 size: 17 residues. The germline V gene encodes CDR1 MNHEY and CDR2 SVGEGT. V was pared by 2 bases and J by 2 bases, with 12 bases of the junction left unmatched. In nucleotides, the CDR3 is TGTGCCAGCAGTTACATCAGACTAGCTGGTGGAACCTACGAGCAGTACTTC. It is translated as CASSYIRLAGGTYEQYF.

J is TRBJ2-7 and V is TRBV3-1, with a possible D match to TRBD1 (5 bases). V was cut by 6 bases and J by 1 base, with 13 bases left in between. In germline, CDR1 is LGHDT, CDR2 YNNKEL (reference sequence). The CDR3 is made up of 14 amino acids. In DNA form, the CDR3 reads TGTGCCAGCAGACTTCAGGGTTCGTCCTACGAGCAGTACTTC. This sequence encodes CASRLQGSSYEQYF.

This sequence joins TRBV20-1 and TRBJ2-2, with TRBD2 identical over 11 bases. The CDR3 contains 14 residues. From germline, CDR1 is DFQATT and CDR2 SNEGSKA (reference sequence). V gave up 8 bases and J gave up 5 bases; unmatched junction bases: 7. In DNA form, the CDR3 reads TGCAGTTCCCGATGGACTAGCGGGACCGGGGAGCTGTTTTTT. It specifies CSSRWTSGTGELFF.

CDR3 amino acids: CASSLGTSANEQFF. In DNA form, the CDR3 reads TGCGCCAGCAGCTTGGGTACTAGCGCTAATGAGCAGTTCTTC. This chain links TRBV5-1 with TRBJ2-1, with 7 bases lining up with TRBD2. V gave up 0 bases and J gave up 7 bases; unmatched junction bases: 4. The length of the CDR3 is 14 residues. Germline CDR1 reads SGHRS; CDR2 reads YFSETQ. Supplemented by reference TRBV5-1 and TRBJ2-1, the full variable domain reads KAGVTQTPRYLIKTRGQQVTLSCSPISGHRSVSWYQQTPGQGLQFLFEYFSETQRNKGNFPGRFSGRQFSNSRSEMNVSTLELGDSALYLCASSLGTSANEQFFGPGTRLTVL.

This clone appeared a few times. The rearrangement joins TRBV19 to TRBJ2-7; TRBD2 agrees at 9 bases. The CDR3 loop spans 15 amino acids. V gave up 3 bases and J gave up 1 base; unmatched junction bases: 4. Germline V gene sequence: CDR1 LNHDA, CDR2 SQIVND (reference sequence). The CDR3 DNA sequence: TGTGCCAGTAGTATTGAAACTAGCGGGTCCTACGAGCAGTACTTC. This gives the protein CASSIETSGSYEQYF.

This clone has a count of ten or more. V usage is TRBV6-1 and J usage is TRBJ1-1, with no clear D. Germline V CDR1 and CDR2: MNHNS, SASEGT. The CDR3 is 15 amino acids. V dropped 6 bases and J dropped 2 bases, with 16 bases sitting between them. This CDR3 is CASRRALQDNTEAFF. In DNA, the CDR3 is TGTGCCAGCAGGCGAGCCCTACAAGATAACACTGAAGCTTTCTTT.

This clone showed up many times. The rearrangement uses TRBV4-3 and TRBJ2-1; maybe TRBD2 (5 bases). V was clipped by 2 bases and J by 10 bases, with 12 bases between them. This CDR3 is built from 13 residues. Germline values: CDR1 LGHNA, CDR2 YSLEER. The CDR3 DNA reads TGCGCCAGCAGCCAAATTAGGACGGGAGAGCAGTTCTTC. This encodes CASSQIRTGEQFF.

This clone was counted only a few times. Given the absence of the conserved phenylalanine or tryptophan at the CDR3 end, a read error is likely. This chain uses TRBV11-1 with TRBJ2-3; 8 nucleotides match TRBD2. CDR3 size: 15 residues. J gave up 2 bases and V 3 bases, and 4 bases lay outside the gene matches. The germline CDR1 and CDR2 sequences are SGHAT and FQDESV (reference sequence). Here the CDR3 DNA reads TGTGCCAGCAGCTTGAGCGGGAGAGACACAGATACGCAGTATTCT. Its translation is CASSLSGRDTDTQYS.

This clone has a handful of counts. V is TRBV19 and J is TRBJ2-7; D possibly corresponds to TRBD1 (9 bases). Germline loops: CDR1 LNHDA, CDR2 SQIVND (reference sequence). V was clipped by 6 bases and J by 3 bases, with 15 bases between them. The CDR3 has 14 residues. The DNA for the CDR3 is TGTGCCAGTAGCCGGGAGGGACAGGGCTACGAGCAGTACTTC. Protein product: CASSREGQGYEQYF.

The V call is TRBV5-1, the J call TRBJ2-2; maybe TRBD1 (5 bases). The CDR3 extends over 14 amino acids. Germline values: CDR1 SGHRS, CDR2 YFSETQ. V was shortened by 4 bases and J by 4 bases, with 11 bases between the two germline ends. This CDR3 reads CASSPRQTTGELFF. The CDR3 DNA reads as TGCGCCAGCAGCCCAAGACAGACCACCGGGGAGCTGTTTTTT. The full variable domain, completed using reference TRBV5-1 and TRBJ2-2, is KAGVTQTPRYLIKTRGQQVTLSCSPISGHRSVSWYQQTPGQGLQFLFEYFSETQRNKGNFPGRFSGRQFSNSRSEMNVSTLELGDSALYLCASSPRQTTGELFFGEGSRLTVL.

This clone was detected only a few times. The chain carries TRBV28 and TRBJ2-1, with 10 bases identical to TRBD2. Trimming removed 5 bases from V and 7 bases from J; junction bases left unmatched: 5. The CDR3 totals 14 residues. Looked up from germline, CDR1 is MDHEN and CDR2 is SYDVKM. The CDR3 sequence is CASSGASGSNEQFF. The CDR3 DNA is TGTGCCAGCAGTGGGGCTAGCGGGAGTAATGAGCAGTTCTTC.

This clone was detected only a few times. This chain joins TRBV2 and TRBJ2-5; 7 positions agree with TRBD2. Unmatched junction bases numbered 6, after V lost 7 bases and J lost 7 bases. The germline CDR1 and CDR2 sequences are SNHLY and FYNNEI. This CDR3 is built from 12 residues. The CDR3: CASTESGGTQYF. The CDR3 coding sequence is TGTGCCAGCACCGAATCGGGGGGGACCCAGTACTTC. The full variable domain, completed using reference TRBV2 and TRBJ2-5, is EPEVTQTPSHQVTQMGQEVILRCVPISNHLYFYWYRQILGQKVEFLVSFYNNEISEKSEIFDDQFSVERPDGSNFTLKIRSTKLEDSAMYFCASTESGGTQYFGPGTRLLVL.

This clone appeared a few times. This chain joins TRBV24-1 and TRBJ2-7; weak D call: TRBD2 (6 bases). Looked up from germline, CDR1 is KGHDR and CDR2 is SFDVKD. CDR3 length equals 13 residues. V was cut by 3 bases and J by 1 base, with 6 bases left in between. CDR3: CATSDGGSYEQYF. The DNA of the CDR3 is TGTGCCACCAGTGATGGAGGGTCCTACGAGCAGTACTTC.

This sequence joins TRBV28 and TRBJ2-7, with TRBD1 matching over 9 bases. V dropped 8 bases and J dropped 4; count of bases not matched to a gene: 12. This CDR3 contains 15 residues. Germline V lookup: CDR1 MDHEN, CDR2 SYDVKM. The DNA for the CDR3 is TGTGCCAGCCGCTCCGGGGGGACAGGGAAGTACGAGCAGTACTTC. This codes for CASRSGGTGKYEQYF.

This clone was detected a few times. The chain links TRBV10-3 to TRBJ1-1, with D perhaps matching TRBD1 (5 bases). The V end was cut by 7 bases, the J end by 1 base, with 10 bases between. The CDR3 is 13 amino acids. CDR1 ENHRY and CDR2 SYGVKD come from the germline V gene. The DNA of the CDR3 is TGTGCCATCAAGGACACAGAGAACACTGAAGCTTTCTTT. As protein: CAIKDTENTEAFF.

There are a few counts of this clone. CDR3 bases: TGTGCCAGCAGCCCCGACCCAGAGGGAGAGACCCAGTACTTC. Translating gives CASSPDPEGETQYF. The chain uses TRBV6-1 and TRBJ2-5, with D possibly being TRBD2 (5 bases). The ends were cut back, 6 bases at V and 4 bases at J, with 15 bases in the middle. The CDR3 is made up of 14 amino acids. Germline V gene lookup returns CDR1 MNHNS and CDR2 SASEGT.

The genes are TRBV20-1 and TRBJ1-1, with 10 bases identical to TRBD1. The CDR3 length is 14 residues. Germline values: CDR1 DFQATT, CDR2 SNEGSKA (reference sequence). J was trimmed by 4 bases and V by 5 bases; bases with no gene match: 7. CDR3 in amino acids: CSARDRGQGTEAFF. CDR3 sequence (DNA): TGCAGTGCTCGTGACAGGGGGCAAGGCACTGAAGCTTTCTTT.

This clone turned up a few times. CDR3 loop: CASSSEELEKLFF. CDR3 coding DNA: TGTGCCAGCAGCTCCGAGGAGCTCGAAAAACTGTTTTTT. The chain couples TRBV11-2 to TRBJ1-4, with D uncertain. CDR1 SGHAT and CDR2 FQNNGV come from the germline V gene. V lost 4 bases and J lost 8, with 11 bases in between. The CDR3 is 13 amino acids.

The chain joins TRBV27 to TRBJ1-2; 7 positions agree with TRBD1. This CDR3 comprises 14 residues. Germline V gene lookup returns CDR1 MNHEY and CDR2 SMNVEV (reference sequence). The junction had 4 bases not matched to a gene; V was cut back by 6 bases and J by 0 bases. CDR3 in DNA: TGTGCCAGCAGAACACAGGGGTCTAACTATGGCTACACCTTC. This translates into CASRTQGSNYGYTF.

The sample holds a few counts of this clone. The rearrangement uses TRBV20-1 and TRBJ1-1; D gene uncertain. The CDR3 runs 12 residues. CDR1 is DFQATT and CDR2 is SNEGSKA in the germline V gene (reference sequence). V lost 8 bases, J lost 1 base, and 11 bases lay in between. CDR3 in amino acids: CSSPPRNTEAFF. Written as DNA, the CDR3 is TGCAGTTCCCCCCCCCGGAACACTGAAGCTTTCTTT.

The chain has TRBV5-6 and TRBJ1-2; 7 nucleotides agree with TRBD1. This CDR3 region has 13 residues. The trim removed 1 base at V and 8 bases at J, leaving 5 bases unmatched. CDR1 is SGHDT, CDR2 YYEEEE, per germline. The CDR3 spells CASSLRQGQGYTF. The CDR3, as DNA: TGTGCCAGCAGCTTGAGACAGGGACAGGGCTACACCTTC.

This clone has only a few counts. The chain carries TRBV10-2 and TRBJ2-5; D gene uncertain. Germline values: CDR1 WSHSY, CDR2 SAAADI. The CDR3 has 13 residues. V shed 2 bases and J shed 4 bases, with 8 bases lying between them. CDR3 region: CASSEQGSETQYF. DNA for the CDR3: TGCGCCAGCAGTGAGCAAGGATCAGAGACCCAGTACTTC.